This T cell receptor (beta chain) was sequenced during a study of T cell clones after liver transplantation. Study details: Timepoints were pre-transplant, pre-withdrawal, and after withdrawal was completed or failed.

A remark on this clone: Its antigen is unidentified.

General study results and limits: A larger donor-reactive than third-party decline suggested partial antigen-specific deletion.

Per germline, CDR1 LNHDA and CDR2 SQIVND (reference sequence). V was pared by 4 bases and J by 5 bases, with 4 bases of the junction left unmatched. This CDR3 is built from 14 residues. The protocol was immunoSEQ multiplex PCR, while the TCRdb copy is restricted to in-frame clones and leaves out a portion. This sample has around 110,000 clones, with approximately 90% found just once. Unstimulated PBMCs were sorted into CD3+CD4+ and CD3+CD8+ populations. This receptor was obtained from a human patient who received a liver transplant. T cells may partly derive from the graft donor. The sequences come from CD4+ T cells from blood, collected 12 months after liver transplant. The V gene is TRBV19, the J gene TRBJ1-1, with TRBD1 matching over 10 bases. The CDR3, as DNA: TGTGCCAGTAGTACTTGGGACAGGGGAACTGAAGCTTTCTTT. It codes for CASSTWDRGTEAFF.